Listed here are 9 T cell receptor beta chains from one sample, sequenced in a study of T cell changes during pregnancy in multiple sclerosis. Using immunoSEQ multiplex PCR, the repertoire was profiled, and TCRdb retains in-frame clones only, with some absent. The table records fewer than 140,000 clones, roughly nine tenths of them present only once. Specimen: peripheral blood, collected before pregnancy. Receptors originate from a female donor with multiple sclerosis, enrolled in a pregnancy study.

This clone turned up a few times. The chain joins TRBV30 to TRBJ2-7; 12 nucleotides line up with TRBD2. The trim removed 7 bases at V and 10 bases at J, leaving 11 bases unmatched. Germline-derived CDR1 and CDR2 are GTSNPN and SVGIG (reference sequence). The CDR3 sequence is 13 residues long. This chain's CDR3 is CAFRLAGASDQYF. The CDR3 coding sequence is TGTGCCTTTCGACTAGCGGGGGCTTCGGATCAGTACTTC. The whole variable domain, filled in from reference TRBV30 and TRBJ2-7, reads SQTIHQWPATLVQPVGSPLSLECTVEGTSNPNLYWYRQAAGRGLQLLFYSVGIGQISSEVPQNLSASRPQDRQFILSSKKLLLSDSGFYLCAFRLAGASDQYFGPGTRLTVT.

The chain employs TRBV7-8 and TRBJ1-1; D is unclear. The CDR3 runs to 13 residues. The V and J ends lost 1 base and 0 bases respectively, with 3 bases between them. Germline V gene sequence: CDR1 SGHVS, CDR2 FQNEAQ. The CDR3 nucleotides are TGTGCCAGCAGCTTAGACTTGAACACTGAAGCTTTCTTT. Protein sequence: CASSLDLNTEAFF.

The CDR3 region is CASSLVGGRSGNTIYF. The CDR3 DNA reads as TGTGCCAGCAGCTTAGTCGGTGGGCGCTCTGGAAACACCATATATTTT. This sequence joins TRBV7-2 and TRBJ1-3, with D hard to call. From germline, CDR1 is SGHTA and CDR2 FQGNSA. V lost 1 base and J lost 0, with 10 bases in between. This CDR3 has 16 amino acids.

The V gene is TRBV5-6, the J gene TRBJ2-7; TRBD2 aligns across 9 bases. V lost 2 bases, J lost 6 bases, and 6 bases stayed unmatched. CDR3 length: 14 amino acids. CDR1 SGHDT and CDR2 YYEEEE come from the germline V gene. As DNA, the CDR3 is TGTGCCAGCAGCTTCCTAGCGGGATTACCCGAGCAGTACTTC. As protein: CASSFLAGLPEQYF.

This chain connects TRBV2 to TRBJ2-3; TRBD2 matches at 11 bases. V lost 6 bases and J lost 6; bases outside the gene matches: 8. The CDR3 is 15 amino acids. Germline lookup yields CDR1 SNHLY and CDR2 FYNNEI. This CDR3 reads CASSLGLADGDTQYF. The CDR3 DNA reads TGTGCCAGCAGCCTGGGACTAGCGGACGGGGATACGCAGTATTTT.

CDR3 loop: CASSLDGRNTEAFF. In DNA form, the CDR3 reads TGTGCCAGCAGCTTAGATGGCCGGAACACTGAAGCTTTCTTT. The genes are TRBV11-2 and TRBJ1-1, with D unclear. The CDR3 contains 14 residues. V dropped 0 bases and J dropped 1 base, with 6 bases sitting between them. Germline CDR1 is SGHAT and CDR2 is FQNNGV.

This chain links TRBV5-1 with TRBJ2-7; D is possibly TRBD1 (6 bases). The V gene's germline CDR1 is SGHRS and CDR2 YFSETQ. This CDR3 has 15 residues. V was shortened by 0 bases and J by 9 bases, with 19 bases between the two germline ends. The CDR3 loop is CASSLATGKVIGQYF. CDR3 coding DNA: TGCGCCAGCAGCTTGGCAACAGGGAAGGTGATCGGGCAGTACTTC.

The chain employs TRBV7-3 and TRBJ2-3; no firm D call. Germline CDR1 and CDR2: SGHTA and FQGTGA. The V end was cut by 5 bases, the J end by 2 bases, with 11 bases between. This CDR3 spans 14 amino acids. CDR3 in amino acids: CASSPLVATDTQYF. CDR3 coding DNA: TGTGCCAGCAGCCCCTTAGTCGCCACAGATACGCAGTATTTT.

This chain uses TRBV9 with TRBJ2-7, with 10 bases fitting TRBD1. In germline, CDR1 is SGDLS, CDR2 YYNGEE. This CDR3 region has 15 residues. The V gene end was trimmed by 3 bases and the J gene end by 2 bases; junction bases not matched to a gene: 5. The CDR3 DNA is TGTGCCAGCAGCGCTGGACAGGGGGAACCCTACGAGCAGTACTTC. Its translation: CASSAGQGEPYEQYF.